This T cell receptor (beta chain) was found in a study of blood T cell repertoires in COVID-19. Across the whole study: The study drew acute and convalescent COVID-19 samples from the United States, Italy and Spain. Sample material is recorded as cDNA or gDNA derived from T cells, B-cell-depleted T cells, or PBMCs.

The CDR3 consists of 14 residues. V dropped 0 bases and J dropped 1 base, with 8 bases sitting between them. Germline CDR1 and CDR2: SGHRS and YFSETQ. Original processing notes: Amplification of reference gene primers was used by the study to estimate nucleated cell counts. Assay: immunoSEQ multiplex PCR; the TCRdb copy retains only in-frame clones and omits some. V, J and clone size are taken as reported in that table, and D and trimming were inferred from the DNA itself. The table lists 250,000 or so clones, around 84% of them singletons. The gene calls are TRBV5-1 and TRBJ2-7; D remains ambiguous. The sample was peripheral blood. This receptor was identified in a man between 60 and 70 years old with acute or convalescent COVID-19. The CDR3 protein is CASSLGTYSYEQYF. As DNA, the CDR3 is TGCGCCAGCAGCTTGGGAACATATTCCTACGAGCAGTACTTC.